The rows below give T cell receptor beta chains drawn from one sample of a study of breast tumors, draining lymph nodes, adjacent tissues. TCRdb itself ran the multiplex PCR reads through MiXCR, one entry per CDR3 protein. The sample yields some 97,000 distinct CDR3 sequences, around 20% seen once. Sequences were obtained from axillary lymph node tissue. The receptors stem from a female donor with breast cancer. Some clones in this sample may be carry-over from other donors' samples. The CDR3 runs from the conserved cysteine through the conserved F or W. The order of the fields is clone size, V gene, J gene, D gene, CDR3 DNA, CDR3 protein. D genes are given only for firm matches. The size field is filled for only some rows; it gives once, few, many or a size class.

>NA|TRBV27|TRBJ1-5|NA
TGTGCCAGCAGTTTCCTGGGCGGTCAGCCCCAGCATTTT
CASSFLGGQPQHF
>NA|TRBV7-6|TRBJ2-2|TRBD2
TGTGCCAGCAGCTTCCCAAGGACTAGCGGGGCCTCGACCGGGGAGCTGTTTTTT
CASSFPRTSGASTGELFF
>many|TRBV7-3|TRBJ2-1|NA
TGTGCCAGCAGCTTAAGTCGGGATAACAATGAGCAGTTCTTC
CASSLSRDNNEQFF
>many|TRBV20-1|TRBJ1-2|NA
TGCAGTGCTAGAGATGTGACAGGAGCTAACTATGGCTACACCTTC
CSARDVTGANYGYTF
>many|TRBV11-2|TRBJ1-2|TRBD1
TGTGCCAGCAGCTTCGGGGACAGGGCTGATAGTAATGGCTACACCTTC
CASSFGDRADSNGYTF
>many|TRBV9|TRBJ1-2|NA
TGTGCCAGCAGCGTAGCTGTGATAGGCGACTATGGCTACACCTTC
CASSVAVIGDYGYTF
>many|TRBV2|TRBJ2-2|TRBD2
TGTGCCAGCAGTGAAGCTAGCGGGTTCACCGGGGAGCTGTTTTTT
CASSEASGFTGELFF
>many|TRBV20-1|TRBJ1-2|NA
TGCAGTGCCCCATTTCGTGGTGGCTACACCTTC
CSAPFRGGYTF
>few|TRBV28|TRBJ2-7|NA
TGTGCCAGCAGTAACCGTTACGAGCAGTACTTC
CASSNRYEQYF
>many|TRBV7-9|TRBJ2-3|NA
TGTGCCAGCAGCCCCCCGCGGGCTTCGGTGACGGGGTTGGCCACAGATACGCAGTATTTT
CASSPPRASVTGLATDTQYF
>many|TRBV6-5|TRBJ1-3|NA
TGTGCCAGCAGTTACCGGGGGGCGAGTGGAAACACCATATATTTT
CASSYRGASGNTIYF
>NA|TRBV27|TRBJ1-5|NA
TGTGCCAGCAGTTTATCTTTGGGTCCCAATCAGCCCCAGCATTTT
CASSLSLGPNQPQHF
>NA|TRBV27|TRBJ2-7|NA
TGTGCCAGCTCTGACAAGGCCTACGAGCAGTACTTC
CASSDKAYEQYF
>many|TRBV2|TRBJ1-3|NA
TGTGCCAGCATGGCAGCCACCTCTGGAAACACCATATATTTT
CASMAATSGNTIYF
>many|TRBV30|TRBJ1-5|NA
TGTGCCTGGAGTGAGCTCGATCAGCCCCAGCATTTT
CAWSELDQPQHF
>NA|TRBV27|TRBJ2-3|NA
TGTGCCAGCAGTGGGACCTCGCGAGGGTATGGTACGCAGTATTTT
CASSGTSRGYGTQYF